A single sample is the source of the 5 T cell receptor beta chains below, sequenced in a study of T-cell memory formation after mild COVID-19 (dated by TCRdb to the early 2020s). The protocol used for the library was 5' RACE. Sequenced using an Illumina NovaSeq 6000. The public reads were reanalyzed by TCRdb: fastp trimming at Q25, MiXCR alignment, in-frame beta chains only. Duplicate CDR3 protein sequences are folded into a single record with the most common DNA and genes. The sample table records a few hundred thousand distinct CDR3 sequences; around 20% of these occur just once. The ten largest clonotypes hold around 13% of the sample. Sequencing used PBMCs or a T cell subset sorted from them (not recorded which). The receptors originated from an adult woman who had mild COVID-19 (a few samples of this study predate the infection). The sample titles of this study are shuffled in the database, so cell type and time point are left out; the donor was told from shared clones.

This clonotype has a handful of counts. The J gene is TRBJ1-1, the V gene TRBV11-3, with 9 bases fitting TRBD1. V gave up 6 bases and J gave up 1 base; unmatched junction bases: 15. CDR3 length equals 18 residues. Germline V gene sequence: CDR1 SGHNT, CDR2 YENEEA. The CDR3 loop is CASRTQPNRGQENTEAFF. CDR3 sequence (DNA): TGTGCCAGCAGGACACAACCCAACAGGGGGCAAGAGAACACTGAAGCTTTCTTT.

This chain joins TRBV5-1 and TRBJ1-4; D remains unclear. This CDR3 has 12 amino acids. Germline V gene sequence: CDR1 SGHRS, CDR2 YFSETQ. Trimming removed 0 bases from V and 8 bases from J, with 5 bases in between. The CDR3 sequence: CASSLGSEKLFF. Written as DNA, the CDR3 is TGCGCCAGCAGCTTGGGGTCGGAAAAACTGTTTTTT.

This clonotype occurred a few times. The chain combines TRBV5-1 with TRBJ2-7; 14 positions agree with TRBD2. Trimming at V came to 4 bases and at J to 0 bases, leaving 0 bases not matched to a gene. Germline lookup yields CDR1 SGHRS and CDR2 YFSETQ. This CDR3 contains 15 residues. In nucleotides, the CDR3 is TGCGCCAGCAGCGGGACTAGCGGGAGCTCCTACGAGCAGTACTTC. Its protein is CASSGTSGSSYEQYF. Full variable domain (missing parts from reference TRBV5-1 and TRBJ2-7): KAGVTQTPRYLIKTRGQQVTLSCSPISGHRSVSWYQQTPGQGLQFLFEYFSETQRNKGNFPGRFSGRQFSNSRSEMNVSTLELGDSALYLCASSGTSGSSYEQYFGPGTRLTVT.

The V and J genes are TRBV12-3 or TRBV12-4 and TRBJ2-1; 8 nucleotides match TRBD2. The CDR3 length is 13 residues. With V trimmed by 7 bases and J by 8 bases, 7 bases remained unmatched. DNA of the CDR3: TGTGCCAGCAAGGTAGCGGGACTATATGAGCAGTTCTTC. This translates into CASKVAGLYEQFF.

There are a few counts of this clonotype. The genes are TRBV4-2 and TRBJ2-3, with a weak D call TRBD1 (6 bases). Looked up from germline, CDR1 is LGHNA and CDR2 is YNFKEQ. V was clipped by 1 base and J by 2 bases, with 19 bases between them. The CDR3 totals 18 residues. The CDR3 spells CASSQGGSGAFYTDTQYF. The CDR3 bases are TGTGCCAGCAGCCAAGGGGGCTCAGGGGCTTTTTACACAGATACGCAGTATTTT.